The rows below give T cell receptor beta chains drawn from one sample of a study of cytomegalovirus exposure and HLA in healthy donors. The method was immunoSEQ multiplex PCR; TCRdb's version includes in-frame clones alone and lacks a portion of them. The sample shows about 170,000 clones, approximately 81% of them seen only once. Sequencing input: PBMCs. These receptors all stem from a woman aged 50 to 60 in good health and CMV-seronegative. The CDR3 runs from the conserved cysteine through the conserved F or W. Fields, in order: CDR3 DNA, CDR3 protein, J gene, V gene, clone size, D gene. A D gene is named only where the DNA matches it firmly. Clone sizes are given selectively: once, few, many, or a class where the clone is expanded.

TGTGCCAGCAGCCGCGCCGGGACAGGGGCTGGAAACACCATATATTTT CASSRAGTGAGNTIYF TRBJ1-3 TRBV14 - TRBD1
TGTGCCAGCACCCCTCAGCGCGGAGAGACCCAGTACTTC CASTPQRGETQYF TRBJ2-5 TRBV7-6 - -
TGTGCCAGCACCGAACGGGACAATCAGCCCCAGCATTTT CASTERDNQPQHF TRBJ1-5 TRBV6-1 - -
TGTGCCAGCAGCTTAGCGTCGGGTCGCGGAGAGACCCAGTACTTC CASSLASGRGETQYF TRBJ2-5 TRBV7-9 - -
TGCGCCAGCAGCCACAGCGGGGGGTTGGGAGAGACCCAGTACTTC CASSHSGGLGETQYF TRBJ2-5 TRBV4-3 once TRBD2
TGTGCCAGCAGCCAGCTAGCGGCACAAGAGACCCAGTACTTC CASSQLAAQETQYF TRBJ2-5 TRBV14 - TRBD2
TGTGCCAGCAGTTTAGGGGGGATGTACGAGCAGTACTTC CASSLGGMYEQYF TRBJ2-7 TRBV28 - -
TGTGCCAGCAGTTTCCAGGGGGCCGGAGAGACCCAGTACTTC CASSFQGAGETQYF TRBJ2-5 TRBV28 - TRBD1
TGTGCCAGCAGTTTAGGGGGGGCCCCTGGCTACACCTTC CASSLGGAPGYTF TRBJ1-2 TRBV27 - -
TGCGCCAGCAGCTTGCTTAGCGGGGGAGCGTACCAAGAGACCCAGTACTTC CASSLLSGGAYQETQYF TRBJ2-5 TRBV5-1 - TRBD2
TGTGCCTGGAGACCCCAGGGGTCTAACTATGGCTACACCTTC CAWRPQGSNYGYTF TRBJ1-2 TRBV30 - -
TGTGCCAGCAGAGACAGGGGAGAGACCCAGTACTTC CASRDRGETQYF TRBJ2-5 TRBV2 - TRBD1
TGTGCCAGTAAGGACAGGGCTACTGGAAACACCATATATTTT CASKDRATGNTIYF TRBJ1-3 TRBV19 few TRBD1
TGTGCCAGCAGTGCGCCGGGGGGGGAGGGGAAGACCCAGTACTTC CASSAPGGEGKTQYF TRBJ2-5 TRBV6-6 - TRBD2
TGCGCCAGCAGCCTGGGAGGGGGCCCCGGGGAGCTGTTTTTT CASSLGGGPGELFF TRBJ2-2 TRBV5-1 - -
TGTGCCAGCAGGAAAAGAGACAGGAACACTGAAGCTTTCTTT CASRKRDRNTEAFF TRBJ1-1 TRBV27 - -
TGTGCCAGCAGCTCCGGACAGGGGGCCAATCAGCCCCAGCATTTT CASSSGQGANQPQHF TRBJ1-5 TRBV5-4 - TRBD1
TGTGCCAGCAGCGAAGAGTTCTCATCCTACAATGAGCAGTTCTTC CASSEEFSSYNEQFF TRBJ2-1 TRBV7-2 - -
TGTGCCAGCAGTTGGAACAGAGGAGGCGAGCAGTACTTC CASSWNRGGEQYF TRBJ2-7 TRBV6-5 - -
TGTGCCAGCAGCTTAGCCGGAGGCGGGGGACTGCAAGAGACCCAGTACTTC CASSLAGGGGLQETQYF TRBJ2-5 TRBV7-2 - TRBD2
TGTGCCAGCACCTCAGAAGTACAGATAAACACTGAAGCTTTCTTT CASTSEVQINTEAFF TRBJ1-1 TRBV28 - -
TGCGCCAGCAGCTTGGAGTTGGGAGTCAACTACAATGAGCAGTTCTTC CASSLELGVNYNEQFF TRBJ2-1 TRBV5-1 - -
TGCGCCAGCAGCTTGGGCCAGGGGACTAACTATGGCTACACCTTC CASSLGQGTNYGYTF TRBJ1-2 TRBV5-1 - -
TGTGCCAGCAGTTTATCTCGGGACAGAGTATACAATGAGCAGTTCTTC CASSLSRDRVYNEQFF TRBJ2-1 TRBV28 once TRBD1
TGTGCCAGCAGGCCGAATAACTTAAACGAGCAGTACTTC CASRPNNLNEQYF TRBJ2-7 TRBV2 - -
TGTGCCAGCAGCTTGGGGACAGGGGTTTACGAGCAGTACTTC CASSLGTGVYEQYF TRBJ2-7 TRBV7-9 few TRBD1
TGTGCCACCGATACCGGGACAGGGCAAGAGCAGTACTTC CATDTGTGQEQYF TRBJ2-7 TRBV28 few TRBD1
TGTGCCAGCAGCCTCCAACGGGGGAACACTGAAGCTTTCTTT CASSLQRGNTEAFF TRBJ1-1 TRBV4-2 - -
TGTGCCAGCACCGAACGGGATACGCAGTATTTT CASTERDTQYF TRBJ2-3 TRBV7-2 - -
TGTGCCAGCAGCTTAGAAAAGGGGAGGGGACAGCCCCAGCATTTT CASSLEKGRGQPQHF TRBJ1-5 TRBV7-8 - -
TGTGCCAGCAGCTTGCAGGTAACAGATACGCAGTATTTT CASSLQVTDTQYF TRBJ2-3 TRBV5-8 few -
TGTGCCAGCAGTGAATTCCCTCGCGGCATGGATACGCAGTATTTT CASSEFPRGMDTQYF TRBJ2-3 TRBV6-1 few -
TGTGCCAGCAGTTTATGGGCTGTTAATCAGCCCCAGCATTTT CASSLWAVNQPQHF TRBJ1-5 TRBV28 - -
TGTGCCAGCAGCCCATTAGCGGGAAGGGAGGAGCAGTTCTTC CASSPLAGREEQFF TRBJ2-1 TRBV7-3 - TRBD2
TGTGCCAGCAGTTTGACTAGCGAAGAGACCCAGTACTTC CASSLTSEETQYF TRBJ2-5 TRBV28 - TRBD2
TGTGCCAGCAGACCACTACTCACTGAAGCTTTCTTT CASRPLLTEAFF TRBJ1-1 TRBV28 few -
TGTGCTAGTGGTTTCCTTGGACTAGCGGGACCGAACACCGGGGAGCTGTTTTTT CASGFLGLAGPNTGELFF TRBJ2-2 TRBV12-5 - TRBD2
TGTGCCAGCAGCCAAGGGTGGGAGCCAGACAATGAGCAGTTCTTC CASSQGWEPDNEQFF TRBJ2-1 TRBV4-2 - -
TGTGCCAGCAGTTTGCCAGGCCTACAGGATCAGCCCCAGCATTTT CASSLPGLQDQPQHF TRBJ1-5 TRBV28 - -
TGTGCCAGCAGCCCCGCATCGGGGATCGGCTATGGCTACACCTTC CASSPASGIGYGYTF TRBJ1-2 TRBV9 - -
TGTGCCAGCAGCTCCGGGGGACTGATTAATGAAAAACTGTTTTTT CASSSGGLINEKLFF TRBJ1-4 TRBV7-2 - -
TGTGCCAGCAAACCGAGGGGGACAGATACGCAGTATTTT CASKPRGTDTQYF TRBJ2-3 TRBV2 - -
TGTGCCAGCAGTTACGTGTCACGCGTCCCGAACACTGAAGCTTTCTTT CASSYVSRVPNTEAFF TRBJ1-1 TRBV6-5 - -
TGTGCCAGCAGTTATCTCCGGGGCTCCTACAATGAGCAGTTCTTC CASSYLRGSYNEQFF TRBJ2-1 TRBV6-5 - -
TGCGCCAGCAGCCAAGAATGGACAGGGTGGACCGATGAGCAGTTCTTC CASSQEWTGWTDEQFF TRBJ2-1 TRBV4-3 - TRBD1
TGTGCCAGCAGTTATCCGGGACAAAGAAACTATGGCTACACCTTC CASSYPGQRNYGYTF TRBJ1-2 TRBV7-2 - -
TGTGCCAGCAGTTTAAGCGGGACAGGGCTCGACGAGCAGTACTTC CASSLSGTGLDEQYF TRBJ2-7 TRBV28 - TRBD1
TGTGCCTGGAGTCCCCTTGACAGGGACGGCACAGATACGCAGTATTTT CAWSPLDRDGTDTQYF TRBJ2-3 TRBV30 - TRBD1
TGTGCCAGCAGCTTAGATCAGGCGGGAGACCCCCATGAGCAGTTCTTC CASSLDQAGDPHEQFF TRBJ2-1 TRBV11-3 - TRBD2
TGTGCCAGCAGTTTATCCTCAAGGGGATCGGACCCCCTCCACTTT CASSLSSRGSDPLHF TRBJ1-6 TRBV28 - -
TGTGCCAGCAGTTTACAAGGACTAGCGGGAGGAGCCAAATTTCGGTCCAAGCAGTACTTC CASSLQGLAGGAKFRSKQYF TRBJ2-7 TRBV27 - TRBD2
TGTGCCAGCAGCGGAAGAGGGCAGGCTTACCTCCACTTT CASSGRGQAYLHF TRBJ1-6 TRBV7-2 - -
TGTGCCATCAAAGCTAGCGGGAGTATAAATGAGCAGTTCTTC CAIKASGSINEQFF TRBJ2-1 TRBV10-3 - TRBD2
TGCAGCGTTACTACAATAGGCCTAGCGGGAGTACGCGAGCAGTACTTC CSVTTIGLAGVREQYF TRBJ2-7 TRBV29-1 - TRBD2
TGTGCCAGCTCCTTGGTAGCGGGACCCAATGAGCAGTTCTTC CASSLVAGPNEQFF TRBJ2-1 TRBV28 once TRBD2
TGTGCCAGTCAACGGGGCTCTGGGGCCAACGTCCTGACTTTC CASQRGSGANVLTF TRBJ2-6 TRBV6-5 - -
TGTGCCAGCAGCCCGCTCAGAGGAAACACCACATATTTT CASSPLRGNTTYF TRBJ1-3 TRBV7-2 - -
TGCGCCAGCAGCTTGGTGGCAGGGGGTGGCACTGAAGCTTTCTTT CASSLVAGGGTEAFF TRBJ1-1 TRBV5-1 - TRBD1
TGTGCCAGTAGGACAGGGGGTAACACTGAAGCTTTCTTT CASRTGGNTEAFF TRBJ1-1 TRBV19 - TRBD1
TGTTCCAGCAGCATAGAAACTAGCGGGAGTTACAATGAGCAGTTCTTC CSSSIETSGSYNEQFF TRBJ2-1 TRBV7-9 - TRBD2